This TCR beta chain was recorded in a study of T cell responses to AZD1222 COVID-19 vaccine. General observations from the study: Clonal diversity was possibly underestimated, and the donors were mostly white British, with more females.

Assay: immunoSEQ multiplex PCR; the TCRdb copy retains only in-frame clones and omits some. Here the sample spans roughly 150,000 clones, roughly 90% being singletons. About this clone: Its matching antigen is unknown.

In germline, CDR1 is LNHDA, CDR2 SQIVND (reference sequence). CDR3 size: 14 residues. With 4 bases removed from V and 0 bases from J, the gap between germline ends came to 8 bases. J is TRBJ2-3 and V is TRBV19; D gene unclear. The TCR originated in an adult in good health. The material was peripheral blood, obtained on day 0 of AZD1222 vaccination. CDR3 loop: CASSKSPSTDTQYF. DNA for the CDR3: TGTGCCAGTAGTAAGTCCCCAAGCACAGATACGCAGTATTTT. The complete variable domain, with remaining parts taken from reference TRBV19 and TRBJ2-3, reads DGGITQSPKYLFRKEGQNVTLSCEQNLNHDAMYWYRQDPGQGLRLIYYSQIVNDFQKGDIAEGYSVSREKKESFPLTVTSAQKNPTAFYLCASSKSPSTDTQYFGPGTRLTVL.